The 32 T cell receptor beta chains reported below all come from one sample, sequenced in a study of cytomegalovirus exposure and HLA in healthy donors. Clones were sequenced by immunoSEQ multiplex PCR, and TCRdb holds only the in-frame ones, with some missing. The table shows some 67,000 clones, with about 94% occurring only once. Sequencing was done on a sample of PBMCs. These receptors all come from a young woman in good health and CMV-seronegative.

This chain joins TRBV28 and TRBJ1-1, with 8 bases fitting TRBD1. The CDR3 totals 13 residues. After removal of 6 bases from V and 4 bases from J, the junction contained 4 bases not matched to a gene. Germline assignment: CDR1 MDHEN and CDR2 SYDVKM. The CDR3: CASRLDRGTEAFF. The CDR3 DNA is TGTGCCAGCAGGCTAGACAGGGGCACTGAAGCTTTCTTT.

The V call is TRBV19, the J call TRBJ2-5, with 11 nucleotides matching TRBD1. With 5 bases clipped from V and 5 bases from J, the junction kept 7 bases outside the gene matches. The CDR3 is 15 amino acids. Germline CDR1 LNHDA, CDR2 SQIVND (reference sequence). CDR3 protein: CASSPRTGGTETQYF. The CDR3 region has the DNA TGTGCCAGTAGTCCGCGGACAGGGGGCACGGAGACCCAGTACTTC.

The chain couples TRBV11-2 to TRBJ2-7; the match to TRBD1 covers 9 bases. The CDR3 has 15 residues. V was pared by 1 base and J by 2 bases, with 3 bases of the junction left unmatched. Per the germline V gene, CDR1 is SGHAT and CDR2 is FQNNGV. For the CDR3, the DNA is TGTGCCAGCAGCTTAGTGGGGACAGGGACCTACGAGCAGTACTTC. Encoded protein: CASSLVGTGTYEQYF.

This sequence joins TRBV4-1 and TRBJ1-2; TRBD1 aligns across 7 bases. The CDR3 has 16 residues. Per germline, CDR1 MGHRA and CDR2 YSYEKL. J was trimmed by 0 bases and V by 1 base; bases with no gene match: 5. The CDR3 here is CASSQADRPPNYGYTF. The CDR3 DNA is TGCGCCAGCAGCCAAGCGGACAGGCCGCCTAACTATGGCTACACCTTC.

This chain connects TRBV9 to TRBJ1-3; D gene ambiguous. This CDR3 comprises 14 residues. Germline CDR1 and CDR2: SGDLS and YYNGEE. Trimming cost V 0 bases and J 0 bases, with 4 bases left between them. CDR3 coding DNA: TGTGCCAGCAGCGTAGATATCTCTGGAAACACCATATATTTT. Its translation: CASSVDISGNTIYF.

The chain combines TRBV9 with TRBJ1-5, with a tentative D call TRBD1 (5 bases). CDR3 size: 14 residues. Trimming stripped 1 base from V and 11 bases from J, with 16 bases between. CDR1 and CDR2 from the germline V gene are SGDLS and YYNGEE. The CDR3 region is CASSVLETGGAQHF. The CDR3 DNA reads as TGTGCCAGCAGCGTATTGGAGACGGGGGGGGCCCAGCATTTT. The complete variable domain, with remaining parts taken from reference TRBV9 and TRBJ1-5, reads DSGVTQTPKHLITATGQRVTLRCSPRSGDLSVYWYQQSLDQGLQFLIQYYNGEERAKGNILERFSAQQFPDLHSELNLSSLELGDSALYFCASSVLETGGAQHFGDGTRLSIL.

The chain uses TRBV6-5 and TRBJ2-6; D perhaps matches TRBD2 (5 bases). Germline CDR1 MNHEY, CDR2 SVGAGI. The CDR3 covers 14 residues. Trimming took off 8 bases at V and 2 bases at J, with 10 bases between the two ends. The DNA of the CDR3 is TGTGCCAGCGCCCCCGGGGCTGGGGCCAACGTCCTGACTTTC. Protein sequence: CASAPGAGANVLTF.

The chain employs TRBV28 and TRBJ2-7, with D perhaps TRBD1 (6 bases). The length of the CDR3 is 12 residues. Deletions cut 8 bases from V and 0 bases from J, with 8 bases between. CDR1 and CDR2 (germline): MDHEN, SYDVKM. In DNA, the CDR3 is TGTGCCAGCCAGGGGAGCTCCTACGAGCAGTACTTC. Translation: CASQGSSYEQYF.

The V call is TRBV9, the J call TRBJ2-1, with 9 bases aligning to TRBD2. This CDR3 is 18 amino acids long. The J segment lost 0 bases and the V segment lost 2 bases, leaving 9 bases of the junction unmatched. Germline V gene data show CDR1 as SGDLS and CDR2 as YYNGEE. The CDR3 nucleotides are TGTGCCAGCAGCGTCGCGACTAGCGGAAGGAGCTCCTACAATGAGCAGTTCTTC. This sequence encodes CASSVATSGRSSYNEQFF.

The CDR3 loop reads CASSPSGTGVDEQYF. The CDR3 DNA sequence: TGTGCCAGCAGCCCTTCCGGGACAGGGGTTGACGAGCAGTACTTC. The gene calls are TRBV27 and TRBJ2-7, with TRBD1 identical over 10 bases. The CDR3 has 15 residues. Germline V lookup: CDR1 MNHEY, CDR2 SMNVEV (reference sequence). V was pared by 6 bases and J by 5 bases, with 10 bases of the junction left unmatched.

This clone came up once. Here the CDR3 reads CASSIRDREDTQYF. DNA for the CDR3: TGTGCCAGCAGTATAAGGGACAGGGAAGATACGCAGTATTTT. The V call is TRBV28, the J call TRBJ2-3; 9 nucleotides agree with TRBD1. The germline V gene encodes CDR1 MDHEN and CDR2 SYDVKM. This CDR3 has 14 residues. With 5 bases clipped from V and 5 bases from J, the junction kept 5 bases outside the gene matches.

The chain couples TRBV7-9 to TRBJ1-3; D uncertain. V lost 3 bases and J 0 bases, leaving 6 bases between the germline ends. This CDR3 spans 14 amino acids. Germline V gene data show CDR1 as SEHNR and CDR2 as FQNEAQ (reference sequence). CDR3 loop: CASSFSNSGNTIYF. The CDR3 coding sequence is TGTGCCAGCAGCTTTTCTAACTCTGGAAACACCATATATTTT.

The chain employs TRBV19 and TRBJ2-5, with 14 nucleotides matching TRBD2. The junction had 6 bases not matched to a gene; V was cut back by 5 bases and J by 4 bases. CDR3 length equals 16 residues. The V gene's germline CDR1 is LNHDA and CDR2 SQIVND (reference sequence). CDR3 amino acids: CASSAGLAGVRETQYF. CDR3 nucleotide sequence: TGTGCCAGTAGTGCGGGACTAGCGGGAGTAAGAGAGACCCAGTACTTC.

V is TRBV27 and J is TRBJ1-1; no firm D call. Trimming left V 0 bases short and J 4 bases short, with 6 bases between. The CDR3 runs to 13 residues. Germline-derived CDR1 and CDR2 are MNHEY and SMNVEV (reference sequence). The chain's CDR3 is CASSLSPGTEAFF. The CDR3 DNA is TGTGCCAGCAGTTTATCCCCCGGCACTGAAGCTTTCTTT.

This chain connects TRBV2 to TRBJ2-2; TRBD1 agrees at 7 bases. V dropped 4 bases and J dropped 4; count of bases not matched to a gene: 6. Germline assignment: CDR1 SNHLY and CDR2 FYNNEI. CDR3 length: 15 amino acids. CDR3 in amino acids: CASSVWDSGTGELFF. The CDR3 DNA reads as TGTGCCAGCAGTGTATGGGACAGCGGCACCGGGGAGCTGTTTTTT.

Here the CDR3 DNA reads TGCGCCAGCAGCGGACCTTCCGGGACAGGGGACACCTATGGCTACACCTTC. It encodes CASSGPSGTGDTYGYTF. The chain combines TRBV10-2 with TRBJ1-2; 10 positions agree with TRBD1. Germline lookup yields CDR1 WSHSY and CDR2 SAAADI. Unmatched junction bases numbered 14, after V lost 6 bases and J lost 4 bases. This CDR3 is built from 17 residues.

V gene TRBV18 combines with J gene TRBJ1-4; 9 bases map to TRBD1. The V segment lost 3 bases and the J segment 8 bases; nucleotides outside the gene matches: 7. CDR3 length: 15 residues. Germline values: CDR1 KGHSH, CDR2 LQKENI. The CDR3 DNA is TGTGCCAGCTCACCTACCGGGACAGGGTACGAAAAACTGTTTTTT. Its translation is CASSPTGTGYEKLFF.

The chain employs TRBV18 and TRBJ2-7; 12 nucleotides line up with TRBD2. The V gene's germline CDR1 is KGHSH and CDR2 LQKENI. The CDR3 has 19 amino acids. Trimming cost V 4 bases and J 0 bases; bases outside gene matches: 13. The CDR3 loop is CASSRRLQASGRASYEQYF. The CDR3 DNA is TGTGCCAGCTCACGAAGATTGCAGGCTAGCGGGAGGGCCTCCTACGAGCAGTACTTC.

The rearrangement joins TRBV11-2 to TRBJ1-2; maybe TRBD1 (5 bases). There are 14 residues in the CDR3. In germline, CDR1 is SGHAT, CDR2 FQNNGV. The V and J ends lost 0 bases and 8 bases respectively, with 13 bases between them. The CDR3 bases are TGTGCCAGCAGCTTAGAGGGGGGTTTGAGAGGCTACACCTTC. The encoded protein is CASSLEGGLRGYTF.

This clone was recorded only once. This sequence joins TRBV30 and TRBJ2-7, with 9 bases fitting TRBD1. J gave up 2 bases and V 3 bases, and 5 bases lay outside the gene matches. The CDR3 totals 14 residues. Germline V lookup: CDR1 GTSNPN, CDR2 SVGIG (reference sequence). DNA for the CDR3: TGTGCCTGGAGCGTCGACAGGGGGGCCTACGAGCAGTACTTC. As protein: CAWSVDRGAYEQYF. The full variable domain, in which reference TRBV30 and TRBJ2-7 provide the parts outside the CDR3, is SQTIHQWPATLVQPVGSPLSLECTVEGTSNPNLYWYRQAAGRGLQLLFYSVGIGQISSEVPQNLSASRPQDRQFILSSKKLLLSDSGFYLCAWSVDRGAYEQYFGPGTRLTVT.

The chain couples TRBV6-1 to TRBJ2-7; 7 positions agree with TRBD2. Trimming at V came to 4 bases and at J to 5 bases, leaving 8 bases not matched to a gene. Germline V gene data show CDR1 as MNHNS and CDR2 as SASEGT. This CDR3 has 14 amino acids. For the CDR3, the DNA is TGTGCCAGCAGTGGCCCAGCGGGATTGCACGAGCAGTACTTC. This translates into CASSGPAGLHEQYF.

The CDR3 region is CASSAGQGHEPQHF. The CDR3 DNA is TGTGCCAGCAGCGCCGGACAGGGGCACGAGCCCCAGCATTTT. The V call is TRBV9, the J call TRBJ1-5; 9 nucleotides line up with TRBD1. The V segment lost 3 bases and the J segment 8 bases; nucleotides outside the gene matches: 6. This CDR3 is built from 14 residues. Germline CDR1 and CDR2: SGDLS and YYNGEE.

V usage is TRBV2 and J usage is TRBJ2-7, with 9 bases that match TRBD2. The CDR3 sequence is 14 residues long. The V segment lost 6 bases and the J segment 5 bases; nucleotides outside the gene matches: 8. Germline V gene sequence: CDR1 SNHLY, CDR2 FYNNEI. The CDR3 region is CASSLGAGGNEQYF. The CDR3 DNA reads as TGTGCCAGCAGCCTGGGAGCGGGAGGTAACGAGCAGTACTTC. Full variable domain (rest looked up from reference TRBV2 and TRBJ2-7): EPEVTQTPSHQVTQMGQEVILRCVPISNHLYFYWYRQILGQKVEFLVSFYNNEISEKSEIFDDQFSVERPDGSNFTLKIRSTKLEDSAMYFCASSLGAGGNEQYFGPGTRLTVT.

The chain employs TRBV7-2 and TRBJ2-3; 7 positions agree with TRBD1. The CDR3 extends over 15 amino acids. V shed 2 bases, J shed 2 bases, and the junction held 4 bases outside the gene matches. The V gene's germline CDR1 is SGHTA and CDR2 FQGNSA. The CDR3 DNA is TGTGCCAGCAGCTTATGGGGACAGTACACAGATACGCAGTATTTT. Translation gives CASSLWGQYTDTQYF.

The genes are TRBV4-3 and TRBJ2-2; 7 bases map to TRBD2. The CDR3 spans 16 residues. Trimming cost V 2 bases and J 6 bases; bases outside gene matches: 9. From germline, CDR1 is LGHNA and CDR2 YSLEER. The CDR3 DNA sequence: TGCGCCAGCAGCCAATTTTCGGGGGGTGGGGCCGGGGAGCTGTTTTTT. Encoded protein: CASSQFSGGGAGELFF.

The chain combines TRBV6-1 with TRBJ2-7, with D perhaps matching TRBD2 (6 bases). Germline V CDR1 and CDR2: MNHNS, SASEGT. V lost 2 bases and J lost 5, with 16 bases in between. The CDR3 runs to 15 residues. The CDR3 sequence is CASSESGGSPDEQYF. CDR3 in DNA: TGTGCCAGCAGTGAATCCGGGGGATCGCCTGACGAGCAGTACTTC.

The gene calls are TRBV29-1 and TRBJ2-7; D might be TRBD1 (5 bases). V was pared by 3 bases and J by 5 bases, with 8 bases between. The germline gives CDR1 SQVTM, CDR2 ANQGSEA. The CDR3 has 11 residues. The DNA for the CDR3 is TGCAGCGTTGACCAGGGTAACGAGCAGTACTTC. Protein: CSVDQGNEQYF.

For the CDR3, the DNA is TGTGCCAGCAGCTTACCCAGGGTGGGAGATACGCAGTATTTT. Its protein product is CASSLPRVGDTQYF. The chain employs TRBV7-6 and TRBJ2-3; possible D gene TRBD1, 5 bases. CDR1 is SGHVS and CDR2 is FNYEAQ in the germline V gene. This CDR3 has 14 amino acids. Trimming left V 2 bases short and J 5 bases short, with 11 bases between.

The V gene is TRBV6-1, the J gene TRBJ1-2, with D tentatively TRBD1 (5 bases). The V end lost 9 bases, the J end lost 5 bases, and 19 bases lay between the germline ends. The CDR3 loop spans 14 amino acids. CDR1 MNHNS and CDR2 SASEGT come from the germline V gene. As DNA, the CDR3 is TGTGCCAGTCTCCACAGGAGGGTCTTTTATGGCTACACCTTC. As protein: CASLHRRVFYGYTF.

The rearrangement uses TRBV4-3 and TRBJ1-4; D possibly corresponds to TRBD1 (5 bases). This CDR3 region has 15 residues. The germline V and J ends were trimmed by 0 bases and 7 bases, with 12 bases remaining between them. Germline CDR1 and CDR2: LGHNA and YSLEER. This chain's CDR3 is CASSQDLGGGEKLFF. Written as DNA, the CDR3 is TGCGCCAGCAGCCAAGATTTGGGGGGGGGTGAAAAACTGTTTTTT.

The V and J genes are TRBV7-9 and TRBJ2-7, with 14 nucleotides matching TRBD2. Germline CDR1 and CDR2: SEHNR and FQNEAQ (reference sequence). This CDR3 has 17 residues. Trimming at V came to 4 bases and at J to 0 bases, leaving 5 bases not matched to a gene. The CDR3 DNA reads TGTGCCAGCAGCTCAAGGGGGACTAGCGGGAGCTCCTACGAGCAGTACTTC. Its translation is CASSSRGTSGSSYEQYF.

This chain joins TRBV4-1 and TRBJ2-7; maybe TRBD1 (5 bases). V was cut by 4 bases and J by 4 bases, with 14 bases left in between. Germline lookup yields CDR1 MGHRA and CDR2 YSYEKL. This CDR3 contains 14 residues. The CDR3 is CASSLRRGAYEQYF. Written as DNA, the CDR3 is TGCGCCAGCAGCCTCCGAAGGGGCGCATACGAGCAGTACTTC.